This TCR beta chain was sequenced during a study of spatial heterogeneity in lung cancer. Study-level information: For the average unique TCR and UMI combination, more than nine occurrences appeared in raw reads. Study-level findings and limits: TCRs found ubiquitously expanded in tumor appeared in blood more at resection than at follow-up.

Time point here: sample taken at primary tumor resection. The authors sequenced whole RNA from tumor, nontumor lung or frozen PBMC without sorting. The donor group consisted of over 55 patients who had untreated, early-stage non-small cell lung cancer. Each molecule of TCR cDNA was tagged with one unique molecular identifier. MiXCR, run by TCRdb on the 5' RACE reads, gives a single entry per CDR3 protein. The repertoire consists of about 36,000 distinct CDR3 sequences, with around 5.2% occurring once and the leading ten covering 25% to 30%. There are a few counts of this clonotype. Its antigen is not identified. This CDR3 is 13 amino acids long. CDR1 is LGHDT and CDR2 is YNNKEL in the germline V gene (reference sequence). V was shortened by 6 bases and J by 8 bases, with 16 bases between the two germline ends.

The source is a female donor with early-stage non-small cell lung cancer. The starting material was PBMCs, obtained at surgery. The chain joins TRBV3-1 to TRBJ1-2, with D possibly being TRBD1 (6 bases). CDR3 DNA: TGTGCCAGCAGTCTTCTGGACAGCGGCGGCTACACCTTC. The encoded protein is CASSLLDSGGYTF.